This entry features one TCR beta chain sequence. The target of this receptor is not known. Base qualities are not provided; no much larger clone lies one nucleotide away. No immune events such as infections were documented for the healthy donors during the collection period. Blood repertoires from healthy donors were used as a training cohort for calibrating time-dependent variance in a beta-binomial model of differential abundance of T-cell clones. The training cohort was composed of approximately 10 healthy donors, 3 female and 7 male. Donor ages ranged from about 29 to 65 years, with an average of about 40 years. Whole blood from each healthy donor was obtained from a commercial supplier and was collected at three time points around two weeks apart. For immunosequencing, genomic DNA was extracted from whole blood that had not been sorted. This sample was taken from a study of identifying expanded T cells in peripheral blood (dated by TCRdb to 2018 to 2020). For context, the study as a whole: Four technical replicates, made by sequencing separate aliquots from the same pool of genomic DNA, were compared pairwise.

CDR1 and CDR2 were assigned from the germline V gene as SGHNT and YENEEA. The V end gives up 3 bases and the J end 4 bases, leaving 3 bases in the junction not matched to a gene. The cysteine opens and the phenylalanine closes a CDR3 of 15 amino acids. The CDR3 DNA has 45 bases and is translated from base 1. TCRbeta CDR3 regions were profiled with the immunoSEQ Assay using bias-controlled multiplex PCR amplification of genomic DNA. Turning to the authors' computational methods: The absolute abundance of each unique TCRbeta CDR3 region was quantified after sequences were collapsed and filtered. Two models were used to test differential abundance: a binomial model (Fisher-equivalent) and a beta-binomial model that adds time-dependent variance fitted from healthy donors. Clones with fewer than 5 combined templates were removed, and a clone was called differentially abundant if the clone's Benjamini-Hochberg FDR was below 0.01. The form v = (b*log(k)+a)^2 was used to model beta-binomial variance as a function of total template count across the two samples. TCRdb's version of the immuneACCESS table is confined to in-frame rearrangements and falls short of the full clone set. An unresolved V gene accounts for under half of the shortfall where checked; the remainder is of unknown origin. V, J and clone size derive from that table, while D and trimming were established from the DNA sequence. The sample includes approximately 83,000 clones, with roughly 85% observed a single time. The top ten hold 4.5% of the sample.

Summary of the overall study and its limitations: The binomial model flagged approximately 1.1 differentially abundant clones between technical replicates but around 15 over about 2 weeks and under 25 over approximately 4 weeks. The authors expected biological variance in healthy repertoires might increase further over much longer intervals such as months to years. The beta-binomial model significantly reduced the number of clones called differentially abundant and the false-positive rate across all healthy-donor time intervals. For all healthy donors, the variance in clone template counts between roughly 2-week samples rose significantly as total template count increased.

Sequenced material: blood. The rearranged segments are TRBV11-3 and TRBJ2-3, and 11 junction bases match TRBD1. The TCR comes from a person aged 18 to 75 in good health. In nucleotide form, the sequence is TGTGCCAGCAGCTTCCTGGACAGGGGGCCAGATACGCAGTATTTT. Translated, this gives CASSFLDRGPDTQYF.